These 10 T cell receptor beta chains share one sample of origin, sequenced in a study of radiotherapy plus CTLA-4 blockade in lung cancer. Assay: immunoSEQ multiplex PCR; the TCRdb copy retains only in-frame clones and omits some. The sample includes roughly 90,000 clones, around nine tenths of them seen just once. The sample consisted of peripheral blood, taken from a patient treated with radiotherapy plus ipilimumab. The receptors come from a human donor with non-small cell lung cancer that progressed on radiotherapy plus ipilimumab.

The chain couples TRBV9 to TRBJ1-1; 10 nucleotides agree with TRBD1. V shed 0 bases and J 2 bases; nucleotides not matched to a gene: 7. Germline assignment: CDR1 SGDLS and CDR2 YYNGEE. The CDR3 length is 17 residues. The CDR3, as DNA: TGTGCCAGCAGCGTAGGGGACAGGGGCAGACGAAACACTGAAGCTTTCTTT. This gives the protein CASSVGDRGRRNTEAFF.

This chain joins TRBV6-5 and TRBJ2-1; D unclear. Between the trimmed V and J ends, which lost 0 bases and 8 bases, there was a span of 11 bases. Germline V gene sequence: CDR1 MNHEY, CDR2 SVGAGI. The CDR3 has 14 residues. In DNA form, the CDR3 reads TGTGCCAGCAGTTACTCCTTTAAAGCGCATGAGCAGTTCTTC. Translated: CASSYSFKAHEQFF.

The gene calls are TRBV19 and TRBJ2-7, with 11 bases fitting TRBD2. The CDR3 loop spans 15 amino acids. Germline-derived CDR1 and CDR2 are LNHDA and SQIVND (reference sequence). Unmatched junction bases numbered 5, after V lost 4 bases and J lost 3 bases. The CDR3 spells CASSTLAGGGYEQYF. The CDR3 DNA sequence: TGTGCCAGTAGTACTCTAGCGGGAGGAGGCTACGAGCAGTACTTC.

The chain combines TRBV7-2 with TRBJ2-5; TRBD1 agrees at 9 bases. V dropped 5 bases and J dropped 5; count of bases not matched to a gene: 6. Germline V lookup: CDR1 SGHTA, CDR2 FQGNSA. The CDR3 runs to 14 residues. CDR3 nucleotides: TGTGCCAGCAGCGAAGGGACAGGGAGGGAGACCCAGTACTTC. It encodes CASSEGTGRETQYF.

J is TRBJ2-1 and V is TRBV2; 11 bases agree with TRBD1. The CDR3 spans 14 residues. CDR1 SNHLY and CDR2 FYNNEI come from the germline V gene. V lost 8 bases, J lost 8 bases, and 8 bases stayed unmatched. CDR3 amino acids: CASRRGTGGDEQFF. CDR3 sequence (DNA): TGTGCCAGCCGCCGAGGGACAGGGGGAGATGAGCAGTTCTTC.

This clone was seen only a few times. V gene TRBV5-1 combines with J gene TRBJ2-1; 11 nucleotides align to TRBD2. The ends lost 4 bases at V and 5 bases at J; junction bases unmatched: 5. The CDR3 covers 15 residues. CDR1 and CDR2 (germline): SGHRS, YFSETQ. CDR3 DNA: TGCGCCAGCAGCCCGGGACTAGCGGACCACAATGAGCAGTTCTTC. Translating it yields CASSPGLADHNEQFF.

This rearrangement joins TRBV15 to TRBJ1-2; 9 nucleotides align to TRBD1. The trim removed 2 bases at V and 6 bases at J, leaving 7 bases unmatched. This CDR3 is built from 15 residues. In germline, CDR1 is LNHNV, CDR2 YYDKDF (reference sequence). The CDR3 DNA follows: TGTGCCACCAGCAGACCCGGGACAGGGAACCATGGCTACACCTTC. Its protein is CATSRPGTGNHGYTF.

This clone was seen only once. The chain employs TRBV6-6 and TRBJ2-5; D gene unclear. The CDR3 is 14 residues long. The germline gives CDR1 MNHNY, CDR2 SVGAGI (reference sequence). V lost 0 bases and J 1 base, leaving 6 bases between the germline ends. The chain's CDR3 is CASSYSQAQETQYF. The DNA of the CDR3 is TGTGCCAGCAGTTACTCCCAAGCCCAAGAGACCCAGTACTTC.

The chain has TRBV5-4 and TRBJ1-1; D might be TRBD1 (6 bases). CDR1 is SGHNT and CDR2 is YYREEE in the germline V gene (reference sequence). This CDR3 contains 16 residues. V shed 7 bases and J shed 1 base, with 20 bases lying between them. CDR3 nucleotide sequence: TGTGCCAGCTCCAGCGGGCAGGGGCCCAAGAACACTGAAGCTTTCTTT. Translation: CASSSGQGPKNTEAFF.

This rearrangement joins TRBV5-1 to TRBJ2-3, with TRBD2 matching 11 bases. Germline V gene sequence: CDR1 SGHRS, CDR2 YFSETQ. V was pared by 4 bases and J by 0 bases, with 4 bases of the junction left unmatched. CDR3 length: 16 amino acids. The CDR3: CASSPGTSGSTDTQYF. CDR3 bases: TGCGCCAGCAGCCCCGGGACTAGCGGTAGCACAGATACGCAGTATTTT.